These 15 T cell receptor beta chains were sequenced from one sample in a study of T cell changes during pregnancy in multiple sclerosis. Sequenced by immunoSEQ multiplex PCR; TCRdb stores in-frame clones only, minus some. The table has some 120,000 clones, approximately 90% seen once. The material was peripheral blood, obtained in the third trimester of pregnancy. The receptors here all came from a female donor with multiple sclerosis, enrolled in a pregnancy study.

The chain has TRBV18 and TRBJ1-1; unclear D gene. In germline, CDR1 is KGHSH, CDR2 LQKENI. The CDR3 consists of 15 residues. V was clipped by 6 bases and J by 5 bases, with 19 bases between them. CDR3 residues: CASSPGEAWDTEAFF. CDR3 in DNA: TGTGCCAGCTCCCCCGGGGAGGCTTGGGATACTGAAGCTTTCTTT.

The V and J genes are TRBV25-1 and TRBJ2-2; TRBD1 agrees at 10 bases. The V segment lost 3 bases and the J segment 7 bases; nucleotides outside the gene matches: 5. The CDR3 consists of 15 residues. Germline V gene sequence: CDR1 MGHDK, CDR2 SYGVNS. CDR3 sequence reads: CASSELTGGGGELFF. The CDR3 DNA follows: TGTGCCAGCAGTGAGTTGACAGGGGGCGGCGGGGAGCTGTTTTTT.

The sample holds a few counts of this clone. V is TRBV11-3 and J is TRBJ2-7; D remains unclear. Germline V gene data show CDR1 as SGHNT and CDR2 as YENEEA. The CDR3 sequence is 10 residues long. Trimming removed 7 bases from V and 7 bases from J, with 8 bases in between. CDR3 residues: CASTSREQYF. The CDR3 DNA reads TGTGCCAGCACCTCGCGGGAGCAGTACTTC.

The DNA of the CDR3 is TGTGCCAGTGGGGAAGCGGAATATGGCTACACCTTC. It is translated as CASGEAEYGYTF. The chain employs TRBV2 and TRBJ1-2, with unresolved D. CDR3 length: 12 amino acids. Trimming cost V 9 bases and J 5 bases, with 13 bases left between them. Germline lookup yields CDR1 SNHLY and CDR2 FYNNEI.

The rearrangement uses TRBV5-5 and TRBJ1-3; 10 bases map to TRBD1. With V trimmed by 1 base and J by 7 bases, 14 bases remained unmatched. Looked up from germline, CDR1 is SGHKS and CDR2 is YYEKEE (reference sequence). The CDR3 totals 18 residues. In DNA form, the CDR3 reads TGTGCCAGCAGCTTGAGTCTTGGACAGACAGGGGGCTATAACACCATATATTTT. Its protein is CASSLSLGQTGGYNTIYF.

The V call is TRBV30, the J call TRBJ1-1, with unresolved D. Trimming left V 4 bases short and J 4 bases short, with 4 bases between. The CDR3 has 10 residues. Per germline, CDR1 GTSNPN and CDR2 SVGIG (reference sequence). The CDR3 DNA reads TGTGCCTGGAAGCTCACTGAAGCTTTCTTT. Translated, it gives CAWKLTEAFF.

The CDR3 nucleotides read TGTGCCAGCAGAAGTAACAGGGGTACCGGGGAGCTGTTTTTT. This codes for CASRSNRGTGELFF. V usage is TRBV6-5 and J usage is TRBJ2-2; 7 bases are shared with TRBD1. The germline gives CDR1 MNHEY, CDR2 SVGAGI. V lost 6 bases to trimming and J lost 5 bases; unmatched junction nucleotides: 6. The CDR3 consists of 14 residues.

The chain couples TRBV9 to TRBJ2-3; 12 bases are a match to TRBD2. The CDR3 is 18 amino acids. Germline V CDR1 and CDR2: SGDLS, YYNGEE. The V and J ends lost 3 bases and 3 bases, in that order; junction bases with no gene match: 11. The CDR3 is CASSGGSLAGGKTDTQYF. The CDR3 nucleotides are TGTGCCAGCAGCGGAGGCTCACTAGCGGGGGGCAAAACAGATACGCAGTATTTT.

The CDR3 reads CASRRDSGPYEQYF. The CDR3 region has the DNA TGCGCCAGCAGGCGGGATAGCGGACCCTACGAGCAGTACTTC. This rearrangement joins TRBV5-1 to TRBJ2-7; tentatively, D is TRBD2 (6 bases). The CDR3 is 14 amino acids. The V end was cut by 5 bases, the J end by 2 bases, with 14 bases between. Germline V gene data show CDR1 as SGHRS and CDR2 as YFSETQ.

The chain employs TRBV7-8 and TRBJ2-2; D is uncertain. V was cut by 3 bases and J by 0 bases, with 8 bases left in between. This CDR3 contains 15 residues. In germline, CDR1 is SGHVS, CDR2 FQNEAQ. CDR3 in DNA: TGTGCCAGCAGCTTCAACGGAGCGAACACCGGGGAGCTGTTTTTT. This sequence encodes CASSFNGANTGELFF.

This rearrangement joins TRBV27 to TRBJ2-7, with TRBD1 matching over 8 bases. There are 14 residues in the CDR3. The junction had 7 bases not matched to a gene; V was cut back by 4 bases and J by 5 bases. Germline assignment: CDR1 MNHEY and CDR2 SMNVEV (reference sequence). CDR3 sequence reads: CASSYRQGWDEQYF. The CDR3, as DNA: TGTGCCAGCAGTTACAGACAGGGGTGGGACGAGCAGTACTTC.

This chain's CDR3 is CASSDRGRETQYF. The CDR3 coding sequence is TGTGCCAGCAGTGATAGGGGCCGAGAGACCCAGTACTTC. The chain carries TRBV2 and TRBJ2-5; maybe TRBD1 (5 bases). CDR3 size: 13 residues. The V end was cut by 3 bases, the J end by 4 bases, with 9 bases between. The germline V gene encodes CDR1 SNHLY and CDR2 FYNNEI. Full variable domain (remainder filled in from reference TRBV2 and TRBJ2-5): EPEVTQTPSHQVTQMGQEVILRCVPISNHLYFYWYRQILGQKVEFLVSFYNNEISEKSEIFDDQFSVERPDGSNFTLKIRSTKLEDSAMYFCASSDRGRETQYFGPGTRLLVL.

The rearrangement joins TRBV5-8 to TRBJ1-2; a weak D match, TRBD1 (6 bases). V gave up 4 bases and J gave up 3 bases, with 16 bases separating them. CDR1 is SGHTS and CDR2 is YDEGEE in the germline V gene. This CDR3 spans 15 amino acids. CDR3 in amino acids: CASSPEDSQDYGYTF. In nucleotides, the CDR3 is TGTGCCAGCAGCCCGGAGGACAGCCAAGACTATGGCTACACCTTC.

V is TRBV5-1 and J is TRBJ1-2; TRBD1 matches at 7 bases. Germline V CDR1 and CDR2: SGHRS, YFSETQ. The CDR3 length is 16 residues. Germline trimming cut 2 bases from V and 4 bases from J; bases unmatched to any gene: 11. The DNA for the CDR3 is TGCGCCAGCAGCTTACTCCCGGGACAGCTCCCCTATGGCTACACCTTC. Encoded protein: CASSLLPGQLPYGYTF.

The V gene is TRBV6-6, the J gene TRBJ1-2; TRBD1 matches at 10 bases. The CDR3 is made up of 14 amino acids. The germline gives CDR1 MNHNY, CDR2 SVGAGI (reference sequence). The ends lost 6 bases at V and 4 bases at J; junction bases unmatched: 5. CDR3 amino acids: CASRMGQGIYGYTF. CDR3 in DNA: TGTGCCAGCAGGATGGGACAGGGGATCTATGGCTACACCTTC.